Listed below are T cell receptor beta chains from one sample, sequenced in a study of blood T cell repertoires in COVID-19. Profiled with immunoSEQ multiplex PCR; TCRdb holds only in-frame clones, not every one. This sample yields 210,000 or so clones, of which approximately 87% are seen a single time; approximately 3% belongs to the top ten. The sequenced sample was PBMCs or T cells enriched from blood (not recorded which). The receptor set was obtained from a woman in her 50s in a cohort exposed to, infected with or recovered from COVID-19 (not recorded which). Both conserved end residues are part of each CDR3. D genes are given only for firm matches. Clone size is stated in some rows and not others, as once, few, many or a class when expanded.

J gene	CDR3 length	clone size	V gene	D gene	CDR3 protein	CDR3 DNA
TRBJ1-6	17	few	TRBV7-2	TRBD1	CASSRLSTGELGSPLHF	TGTGCCAGCAGCCGCCTAAGCACAGGGGAGCTGGGTTCACCCCTCCACTTT
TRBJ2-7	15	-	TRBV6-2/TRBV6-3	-	CASSPMAGTPDEQYF	TGTGCCAGCAGTCCGATGGCCGGGACACCGGACGAGCAGTACTTC
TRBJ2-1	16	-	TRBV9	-	CASSVGQPSSYNEQFF	TGTGCCAGCAGCGTAGGACAGCCGAGCTCCTACAATGAGCAGTTCTTC
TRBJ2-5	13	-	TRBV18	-	CASSLNQEETQYF	TGTGCCAGCTCCCTAAACCAAGAAGAGACCCAGTACTTC
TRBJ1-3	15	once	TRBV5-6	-	CASSLASGAGNTIYF	TGTGCCAGCAGCTTGGCATCGGGGGCTGGAAACACCATATATTTT
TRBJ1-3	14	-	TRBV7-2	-	CASSRGGSGNTIYF	TGTGCCAGCAGCCGGGGGGGATCTGGAAACACCATATATTTT
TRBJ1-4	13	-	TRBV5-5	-	CASSSRGVEKLFF	TGTGCCAGCAGCTCCCGGGGGGTCGAAAAACTGTTTTTT
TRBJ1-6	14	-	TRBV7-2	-	CASSSRRNLEALHF	TGTGCCAGCAGCTCTAGGAGGAATTTAGAGGCCCTCCACTTT
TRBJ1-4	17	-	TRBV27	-	CASKARSGGLVVEKLFF	TGTGCCAGCAAAGCGCGGTCGGGGGGACTAGTTGTTGAAAAACTGTTTTTT
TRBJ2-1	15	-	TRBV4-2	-	CASSQGSSGNNEQFF	TGTGCCAGCAGCCAAGGAAGTAGCGGTAACAATGAGCAGTTCTTC
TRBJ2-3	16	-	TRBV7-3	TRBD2	CASSLRGLAPTDTQYF	TGTGCCAGCAGCTTAAGGGGACTAGCTCCCACAGATACGCAGTATTTT
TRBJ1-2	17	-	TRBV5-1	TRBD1	CASSLDPTGITNYGYTF	TGCGCCAGCAGCTTGGACCCGACAGGGATCACTAACTATGGCTACACCTTC
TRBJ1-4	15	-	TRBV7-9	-	CASSSNRGTNEKLFF	TGTGCCAGCAGCTCCAACCGGGGGACTAATGAAAAACTGTTTTTT
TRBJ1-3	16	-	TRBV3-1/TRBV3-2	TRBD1	CASSQSGGFAGNTIYF	TGTGCCAGCAGCCAATCAGGGGGATTCGCTGGAAACACCATATATTTT
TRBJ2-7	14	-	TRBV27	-	CASSPLGQLYEQYF	TGTGCCAGCAGCCCTCTCGGACAGCTTTACGAGCAGTACTTC
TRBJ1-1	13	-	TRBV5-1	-	CASSTNGGNEAFF	TGCGCCAGCAGCACTAACGGGGGGAATGAAGCTTTCTTT
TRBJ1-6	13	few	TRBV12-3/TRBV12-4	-	CASSLRQVSPLHF	TGTGCCAGCAGTTTACGACAAGTATCACCCCTCCACTTT